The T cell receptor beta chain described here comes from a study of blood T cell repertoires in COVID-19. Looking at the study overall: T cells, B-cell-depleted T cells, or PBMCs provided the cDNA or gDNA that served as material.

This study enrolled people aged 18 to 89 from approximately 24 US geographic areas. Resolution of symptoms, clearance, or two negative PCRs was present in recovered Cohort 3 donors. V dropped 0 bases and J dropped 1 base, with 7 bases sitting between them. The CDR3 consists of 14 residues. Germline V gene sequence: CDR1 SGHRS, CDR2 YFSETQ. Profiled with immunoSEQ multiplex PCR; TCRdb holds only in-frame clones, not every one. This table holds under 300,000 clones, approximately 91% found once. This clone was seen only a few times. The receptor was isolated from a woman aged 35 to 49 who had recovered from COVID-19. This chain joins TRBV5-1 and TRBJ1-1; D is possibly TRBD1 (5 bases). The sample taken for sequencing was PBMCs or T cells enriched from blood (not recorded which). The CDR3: CASSLGRANTEAFF. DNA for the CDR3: TGCGCCAGCAGCTTGGGCAGGGCGAACACTGAAGCTTTCTTT.